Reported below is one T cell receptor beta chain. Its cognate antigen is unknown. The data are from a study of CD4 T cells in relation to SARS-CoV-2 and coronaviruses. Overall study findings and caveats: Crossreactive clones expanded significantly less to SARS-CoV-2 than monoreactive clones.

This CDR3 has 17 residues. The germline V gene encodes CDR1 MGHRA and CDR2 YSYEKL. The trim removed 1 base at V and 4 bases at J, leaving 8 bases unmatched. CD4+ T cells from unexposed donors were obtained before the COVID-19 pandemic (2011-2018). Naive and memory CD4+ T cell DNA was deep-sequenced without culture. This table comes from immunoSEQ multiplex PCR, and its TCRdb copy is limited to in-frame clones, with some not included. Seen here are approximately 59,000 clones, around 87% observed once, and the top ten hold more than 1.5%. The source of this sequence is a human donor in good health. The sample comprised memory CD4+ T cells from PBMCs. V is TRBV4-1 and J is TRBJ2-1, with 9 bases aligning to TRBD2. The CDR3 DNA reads TGCGCCAGCAGCCAAGTGTGGGCGGGAGGGTTTTACAATGAGCAGTTCTTC. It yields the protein CASSQVWAGGFYNEQFF.